The 24 T cell receptor beta chains below were found in one sample sequenced in a study of cytomegalovirus exposure and HLA in healthy donors. This PCR relied on a set of 60 Vbeta primers and 13 Jbeta primers. Clones were sequenced by immunoSEQ multiplex PCR, and TCRdb holds only the in-frame ones, with some missing. The sample shows 150,000 or so clones, approximately 70% of them seen only once. The sample was PBMCs. The receptors shown here come from a woman in her sixties or seventies in good health and CMV-seropositive.

This clone has only a few counts. The J gene is TRBJ1-2, the V gene TRBV5-1, with 7 bases that match TRBD1. Germline lookup yields CDR1 SGHRS and CDR2 YFSETQ. This CDR3 contains 15 residues. The junction had 8 bases not matched to a gene; V was cut back by 1 base and J by 5 bases. The CDR3 sequence: CASSLQTGTIYGYTF. The CDR3 bases are TGCGCCAGCAGCTTGCAGACAGGGACAATTTATGGCTACACCTTC.

The V and J genes are TRBV5-1 and TRBJ2-7; 13 bases are shared with TRBD2. With 0 bases clipped from V and 7 bases from J, the junction kept 10 bases outside the gene matches. The CDR3 has 17 residues. Germline V gene lookup returns CDR1 SGHRS and CDR2 YFSETQ. The CDR3 DNA follows: TGCGCCAGCAGCTTGGGAGGACTAGCGGGAGCCCCTGGGGAGCAGTACTTC. It encodes CASSLGGLAGAPGEQYF.

The chain recombines TRBV19 with TRBJ2-5, with 11 bases that match TRBD2. The end of the DNA aligns better with TRBJ2-7, so the J call may be wrong. Germline V lookup: CDR1 LNHDA, CDR2 SQIVND (reference sequence). This CDR3 contains 15 residues. In DNA, the CDR3 is TGTGCCAGTAGGCTAGCGGGAGGCAGCTCCTACGAGCAGTACTTC. Protein product: CASRLAGGSSYEQYF.

The chain recombines TRBV11-2 with TRBJ2-7; TRBD2 matches 8 bases. V was clipped by 2 bases and J by 3 bases; unmatched bases: 12. Germline V gene sequence: CDR1 SGHAT, CDR2 FQNNGV. The CDR3 has 17 amino acids. The CDR3 here is CASSLNLPAGGSYEQYF. In DNA, the CDR3 is TGTGCCAGCAGCTTAAATCTCCCCGCGGGGGGTAGCTACGAGCAGTACTTC.

The rearrangement joins TRBV7-9 to TRBJ1-1; no firm D call. Trimming took off 3 bases at V and 2 bases at J, with 4 bases between the two ends. Germline V CDR1 and CDR2: SEHNR, FQNEAQ (reference sequence). The CDR3 has 12 residues. DNA for the CDR3: TGTGCCAGCAGCTTGAGCAACACTGAAGCTTTCTTT. This sequence encodes CASSLSNTEAFF.

The rearrangement links TRBV9 to TRBJ2-1; the match to TRBD2 covers 9 bases. The CDR3 length is 15 residues. The junction had 6 bases not matched to a gene; V was cut back by 4 bases and J by 4 bases. The germline V gene has CDR1 SGDLS and CDR2 YYNGEE. CDR3 sequence: CASSTGLANYNEQFF. The CDR3 DNA reads as TGTGCCAGCAGCACAGGACTAGCGAATTACAATGAGCAGTTCTTC.

This clone was observed a few times. V usage is TRBV27 and J usage is TRBJ2-5; possible D gene TRBD2, 5 bases. In germline, CDR1 is MNHEY, CDR2 SMNVEV (reference sequence). This CDR3 spans 13 amino acids. Trimming removed 2 bases from V and 2 bases from J, with 6 bases in between. DNA for the CDR3: TGTGCCAGCAGTTTACGGACTCAAGAGACCCAGTACTTC. This gives the protein CASSLRTQETQYF.

This clone was seen once. This chain uses TRBV11-2 with TRBJ2-7, with TRBD2 identical over 10 bases. V gave up 5 bases and J gave up 0 bases; unmatched junction bases: 7. CDR1 and CDR2 (germline): SGHAT, FQNNGV. The CDR3 totals 16 residues. The CDR3 is CASSPRTSGNSYEQYF. The CDR3 nucleotides are TGTGCCAGCAGCCCTCGGACTAGCGGTAACTCCTACGAGCAGTACTTC.

The DNA for the CDR3 is TGCAGCGCTAGGGGCATCCCGGGCACTGAAGCTTTCTTT. It codes for CSARGIPGTEAFF. The rearrangement joins TRBV29-1 to TRBJ1-1; D is perhaps TRBD1 (5 bases). The germline V and J ends were trimmed by 7 bases and 4 bases, with 16 bases remaining between them. The CDR3 is 13 residues long. CDR1 is SQVTM and CDR2 is ANQGSEA in the germline V gene.

This clone was counted between two and nine times. The chain links TRBV5-6 to TRBJ2-5; unclear D gene. The assigned J gene may be wrong: the sequence end matches TRBJ2-7 better. The CDR3 contains 13 residues. In germline, CDR1 is SGHDT, CDR2 YYEEEE. CDR3 sequence: CASSGGNSYEQYF. The DNA for the CDR3 is TGTGCCAGCAGCGGCGGTAACTCCTACGAGCAGTACTTC.

The chain recombines TRBV7-9 with TRBJ1-3; 7 bases are shared with TRBD1. The CDR3 is made up of 14 amino acids. The germline gives CDR1 SEHNR, CDR2 FQNEAQ (reference sequence). V shed 6 bases, J shed 4 bases, and the junction held 6 bases outside the gene matches. The CDR3 loop is CASRPTGAGNTIYF. The CDR3 DNA is TGTGCCAGCAGACCCACAGGGGCCGGAAACACCATATATTTT. The whole variable domain, remainder taken from reference TRBV7-9 and TRBJ1-3, is DTGVSQNPRHKITKRGQNVTFRCDPISEHNRLYWYRQTLGQGPEFLTYFQNEAQLEKSRLLSDRFSAERPKGSFSTLEIQRTEQGDSAMYLCASRPTGAGNTIYFGEGSWLTVV.

The rearrangement joins TRBV7-9 to TRBJ2-3, with TRBD2 matching 7 bases. V dropped 5 bases and J dropped 4; count of bases not matched to a gene: 9. CDR1 SEHNR and CDR2 FQNEAQ come from the germline V gene (reference sequence). This CDR3 has 15 amino acids. CDR3 nucleotide sequence: TGTGCCAGCAGCCGCGGGACTACTGAGGCAGATACGCAGTATTTT. Amino acid sequence: CASSRGTTEADTQYF.

This rearrangement joins TRBV5-8 to TRBJ2-3; 11 bases are a match to TRBD2. This CDR3 region has 17 residues. V was pared by 0 bases and J by 3 bases, with 6 bases of the junction left unmatched. Germline values: CDR1 SGHTS, CDR2 YDEGEE. The CDR3 protein is CASSLAAIAGGTDTQYF. In nucleotides, the CDR3 is TGTGCCAGCAGCTTGGCCGCCATAGCGGGAGGGACAGATACGCAGTATTTT.

CDR3 coding DNA: TGTGCCAGCAGCGGACTAGCGGGAGTTGGAGATACGCAGTATTTT. It yields the protein CASSGLAGVGDTQYF. This chain joins TRBV28 and TRBJ2-3, with TRBD2 matching over 13 bases. J was trimmed by 5 bases and V by 6 bases; bases with no gene match: 5. Germline loops: CDR1 MDHEN, CDR2 SYDVKM. This CDR3 has 15 amino acids.

This clone was observed once. The chain joins TRBV6-1 to TRBJ1-2, with 9 nucleotides matching TRBD1. The CDR3 totals 13 residues. The germline gives CDR1 MNHNS, CDR2 SASEGT. The J segment lost 7 bases and the V segment lost 3 bases, leaving 3 bases of the junction unmatched. CDR3 amino acids: CASSETGGIGYTF. The CDR3 coding sequence is TGTGCCAGCAGTGAGACAGGGGGTATTGGCTACACCTTC.

This rearrangement joins TRBV7-9 to TRBJ2-7; D gene ambiguous. V lost 4 bases to trimming and J lost 5 bases, with 6 bases between them. The germline V gene has CDR1 SEHNR and CDR2 FQNEAQ (reference sequence). The CDR3 sequence is 11 residues long. As DNA, the CDR3 is TGTGCCAGCAGCTCAGTGGACGAGCAGTACTTC. Protein: CASSSVDEQYF. The full variable domain, completed using reference TRBV7-9 and TRBJ2-7, is DTGVSQNPRHKITKRGQNVTFRCDPISEHNRLYWYRQTLGQGPEFLTYFQNEAQLEKSRLLSDRFSAERPKGSFSTLEIQRTEQGDSAMYLCASSSVDEQYFGPGTRLTVT.

V usage is TRBV6-6 and J usage is TRBJ2-1; 9 bases align to TRBD2. The ends lost 6 bases at V and 9 bases at J; junction bases unmatched: 6. The CDR3 has 13 amino acids. The germline V gene has CDR1 MNHNY and CDR2 SVGAGI (reference sequence). The CDR3 loop is CASSLSGSIEQFF. CDR3 in DNA: TGTGCCAGCAGCCTTAGCGGGAGCATTGAGCAGTTCTTC.

This clone was counted between two and nine times. The chain links TRBV6-7 to TRBJ1-4; 8 positions agree with TRBD1. TRBV6-7 is given ORF status, its function remaining uncertain. The CDR3 is 14 residues long. Trimming took 7 bases from V and 7 from J; bases not matched to a gene: 8. This CDR3 reads CASTRQGPGEKLFF. The CDR3, as DNA: TGTGCCAGCACCCGACAGGGGCCGGGTGAAAAACTGTTTTTT.

The CDR3 sequence: CASSLVRGTEAFF. As DNA, the CDR3 is TGTGCCAGCAGCTTAGTCCGGGGCACTGAAGCTTTCTTT. This chain connects TRBV11-3 to TRBJ1-1; D not certain. This CDR3 has 13 amino acids. Trimming cost V 1 base and J 4 bases, with 7 bases left between them. In germline, CDR1 is SGHNT, CDR2 YENEEA. The full variable domain, in which reference TRBV11-3 and TRBJ1-1 provide the parts outside the CDR3, is EAGVVQSPRYKIIEKKQPVAFWCNPISGHNTLYWYLQNLGQGPELLIRYENEEAVDDSQLPKDRFSAERLKGVDSTLKIQPAELGDSAVYLCASSLVRGTEAFFGQGTRLTVV.

V and J are TRBV2 and TRBJ1-1, with 9 bases matching TRBD1. V lost 4 bases to trimming and J lost 4 bases; unmatched junction nucleotides: 4. The CDR3 is 14 residues long. The germline CDR1 and CDR2 sequences are SNHLY and FYNNEI. For the CDR3, the DNA is TGTGCCAGCAGTGGGGGACAGGGAAGCACTGAAGCTTTCTTT. Its translation: CASSGGQGSTEAFF.

The chain carries TRBV6-1 and TRBJ2-3, with 7 nucleotides matching TRBD2. V shed 6 bases, J shed 3 bases, and the junction held 6 bases outside the gene matches. Germline CDR1 and CDR2: MNHNS and SASEGT. CDR3 length: 14 amino acids. CDR3 bases: TGTGCCAGCAGCGACGGGAGGAGGACAGATACGCAGTATTTT. Encoded protein: CASSDGRRTDTQYF.

The sample holds one count of this clone. The rearrangement links TRBV7-8 to TRBJ2-5, with 10 bases that match TRBD2. The J call is uncertain, as TRBJ2-7 better fits the DNA end. This CDR3 region has 15 residues. Germline CDR1 reads SGHVS; CDR2 reads FQNEAQ. In DNA form, the CDR3 reads TGTGCCAGCAGCTTAGGGACTAGCGGTCTCTACGAGCAGTACTTC. Its translation is CASSLGTSGLYEQYF.

The chain has TRBV18 and TRBJ2-5, with TRBD1 matching 11 bases. Germline CDR1 and CDR2: KGHSH and LQKENI. J was trimmed by 1 base and V by 2 bases; bases with no gene match: 6. The CDR3 sequence is 17 residues long. The CDR3 DNA is TGTGCCAGCTCACCAAGCACCGGGACAGGGGGCCAAGAGACCCAGTACTTC. Translated, it gives CASSPSTGTGGQETQYF.

This sequence joins TRBV19 and TRBJ2-3; tentatively, D is TRBD2 (6 bases). V lost 5 bases, J lost 3 bases, and 9 bases lay in between. This CDR3 spans 13 amino acids. CDR1 and CDR2 (germline): LNHDA, SQIVND (reference sequence). This CDR3 is CASSLGTTDTQYF. In nucleotides, the CDR3 is TGTGCCAGTAGTTTAGGGACTACAGATACGCAGTATTTT. The full variable domain, with the rest looked up from reference TRBV19 and TRBJ2-3, is DGGITQSPKYLFRKEGQNVTLSCEQNLNHDAMYWYRQDPGQGLRLIYYSQIVNDFQKGDIAEGYSVSREKKESFPLTVTSAQKNPTAFYLCASSLGTTDTQYFGPGTRLTVL.